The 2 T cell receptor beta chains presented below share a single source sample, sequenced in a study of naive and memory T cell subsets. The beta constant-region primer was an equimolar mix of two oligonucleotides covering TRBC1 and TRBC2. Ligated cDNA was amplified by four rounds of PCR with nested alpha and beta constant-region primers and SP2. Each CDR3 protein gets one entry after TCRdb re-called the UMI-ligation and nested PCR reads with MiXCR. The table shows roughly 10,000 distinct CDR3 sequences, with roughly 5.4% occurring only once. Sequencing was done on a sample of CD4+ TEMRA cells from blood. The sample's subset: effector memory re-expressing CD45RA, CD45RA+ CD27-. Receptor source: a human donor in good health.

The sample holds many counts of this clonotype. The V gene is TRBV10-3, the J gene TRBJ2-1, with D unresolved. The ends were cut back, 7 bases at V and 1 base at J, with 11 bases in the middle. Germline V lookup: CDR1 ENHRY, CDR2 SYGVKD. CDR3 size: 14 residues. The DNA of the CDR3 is TGTGCCATCACCCCTACCGCTTCCTACAATGAGCAGTTCTTC. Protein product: CAITPTASYNEQFF.

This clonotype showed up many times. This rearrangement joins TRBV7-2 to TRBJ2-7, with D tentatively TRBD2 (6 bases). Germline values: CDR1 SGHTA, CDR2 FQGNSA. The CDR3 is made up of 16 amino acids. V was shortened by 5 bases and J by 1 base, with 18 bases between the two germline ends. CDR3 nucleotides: TGTGCCAGCAGCCCTAGCGTTTTGCGGACGTCCTACGAGCAGTACTTC. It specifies CASSPSVLRTSYEQYF.